This TCR beta chain was retrieved from a study of T cell clonality in common variable immunodeficiency (dated by TCRdb to the mid-2010s). This clone has ten or more counts. Its antigen remains undetermined. Read data end 3 residues before the CDR3 end; the end is taken from the germline J gene. In the germline V gene (reference sequence), CDR1 corresponds to GTSNPN and CDR2 to SVGIG. Germline trimming amounts to 3 bases on V and 4 bases on J, with 8 as the count of junction bases outside the gene matches. The CDR3 runs 15 amino acids, cysteine and phenylalanine included. Only the CDR3 bases that were read are kept: 36 of them, in frame from base 1. For sequencing input, CVID and control samples contributed equivalent amounts of genomic DNA. For every sample, a 60 bp segment covering the rearranged TCRbeta CDR3 region was amplified and then sequenced. The immunoSEQ assay, a bias-corrected multiplex PCR combined with high-throughput sequencing, was used for TCRbeta amplification. The study's own analysis went as follows. Each unique nucleotide sequence was treated as a clone and annotated with V, D and J genes, copy number and frequency. Sequences were labeled productive if in frame, and non-productive if out of frame or containing stop codons. As previously described, Shannon's entropy was used to calculate clonality. Mean CDR3 Kyte-Doolittle hydropathy was derived from the predicted amino acid sequences of productive clones. Using the R hclust function, scaled V gene usage was clustered hierarchically with Manhattan distance and complete linkage. Sharing of clones by CDR3 amino acid sequence was evaluated through resampling of 12 repertoires per group over 100 rounds. The repertoires were searched for 55 to 75 published EBV-specific TCRbeta sequences and a few hundred published CMV-specific TCRbeta sequences. Two CVID samples yielding fewer than 10,000 sequences were excluded from analysis, leaving approximately 40 CVID repertoires. TCRdb provides this immuneACCESS table in a form limited to in-frame rearrangements. Some clones are lacking; in checked studies, under half of them reflect an unresolved V gene, and why the rest are absent is not known. V, J and clone size derive from that table, while D and trimming were established from the DNA sequence. The sample comprises fewer than 75,000 clones, and every one was counted more than once. The top ten constitute 1.7% of the sample.

Both CVID patients and healthy controls were predominantly of Caucasian heritage. From each donor, roughly 5 to 8.5 ml of heparinized peripheral whole blood was collected. TCRbeta CDR3 repertoires were sequenced from genomic DNA of adults with common variable immune deficiency (CVID) and healthy adult controls. The control group comprised approximately 22 healthy adult volunteers, roughly 12 female and 10 male, aged roughly 20 to 75 years with a mean age of approximately 30. Diluted blood was density-centrifuged over Hypaque 1077 or Ficoll-Paque to isolate peripheral blood mononuclear cells. Genomic DNA was obtained from unsorted mononuclear cells through either Qiagen column purification or a centrifugation-based method. The study at large found these results: Fewer TCRbeta clones were shared among CVID subjects than among healthy controls (p < 0.0001). Compared with healthy controls, CVID subjects showed increased TCRbeta clonality (t-test p = 0.018), a feature most characteristic of about a third of subjects. Reportedly, TCRbeta sequences from CVID had fewer deletions and N-nucleotide insertions, and highly modified clones with 13 or more V deletions were absent from CVID. Even though DNA input was the same, control samples had an average of about 90,000 unique sequences each, compared with 25,000 to 35,000 in CVID samples. According to the authors, finding the cause of the higher clonality in CVID would require sequencing the repertoires of T cell subpopulations. Correlations of repertoire features with clinical complications were constrained by heterogeneity among patients within the CVID cohort.

This chain joins TRBV30 to TRBJ1-2; the central 10 bases match TRBD1. What was sequenced was peripheral blood mononuclear cells. The origin of this receptor is a person aged 18-70 years in good health. The covered CDR3 bases are TGTGCCTGGAGGAAAGGGACAGGGGTTGGCTATGGC. It specifies CAWRKGTGVGYG. The whole CDR3 sequence is CAWRKGTGVGYGYTF.